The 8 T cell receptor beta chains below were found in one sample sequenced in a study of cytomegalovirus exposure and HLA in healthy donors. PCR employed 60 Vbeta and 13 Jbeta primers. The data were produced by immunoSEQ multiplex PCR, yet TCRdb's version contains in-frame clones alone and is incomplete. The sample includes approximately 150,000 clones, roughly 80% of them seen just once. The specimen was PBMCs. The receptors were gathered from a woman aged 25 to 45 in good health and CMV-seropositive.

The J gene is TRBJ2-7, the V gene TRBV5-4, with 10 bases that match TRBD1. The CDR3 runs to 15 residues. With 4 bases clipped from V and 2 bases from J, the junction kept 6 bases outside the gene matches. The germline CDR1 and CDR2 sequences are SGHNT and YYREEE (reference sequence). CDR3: CASSLRQGAAYEQYF. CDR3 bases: TGTGCCAGCAGCCTCCGACAGGGGGCCGCCTACGAGCAGTACTTC. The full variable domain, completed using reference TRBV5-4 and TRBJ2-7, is ETGVTQSPTHLIKTRGQQVTLRCSSQSGHNTVSWYQQALGQGPQFIFQYYREEENGRGNFPPRFSGLQFPNYSSELNVNALELDDSALYLCASSLRQGAAYEQYFGPGTRLTVT.

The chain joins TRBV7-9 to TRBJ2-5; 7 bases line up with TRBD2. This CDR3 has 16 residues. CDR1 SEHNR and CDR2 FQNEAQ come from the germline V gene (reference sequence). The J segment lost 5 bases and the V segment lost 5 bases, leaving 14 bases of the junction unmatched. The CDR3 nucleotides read TGTGCCAGCAGCCCTTGGGGAGGGCTTGGGGTTGAGACCCAGTACTTC. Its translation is CASSPWGGLGVETQYF.

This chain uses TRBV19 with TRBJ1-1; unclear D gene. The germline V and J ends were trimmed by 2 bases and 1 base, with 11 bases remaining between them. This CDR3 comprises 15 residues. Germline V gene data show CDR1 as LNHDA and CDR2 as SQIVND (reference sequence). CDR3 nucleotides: TGTGCCAGTAGTATAACAAAGTTCCCGAACACTGAAGCTTTCTTT. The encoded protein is CASSITKFPNTEAFF. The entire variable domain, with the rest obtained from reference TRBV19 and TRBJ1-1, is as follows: DGGITQSPKYLFRKEGQNVTLSCEQNLNHDAMYWYRQDPGQGLRLIYYSQIVNDFQKGDIAEGYSVSREKKESFPLTVTSAQKNPTAFYLCASSITKFPNTEAFFGQGTRLTVV.

For the CDR3, the DNA is TGCAGCGTTGCCCTCGACAGATACACTGAAGCTTTCTTT. This gives the protein CSVALDRYTEAFF. The chain joins TRBV29-1 to TRBJ1-1, with D tentatively TRBD1 (5 bases). Germline CDR1 is SQVTM and CDR2 is ANQGSEA. This CDR3 spans 13 amino acids. Trimming left V 4 bases short and J 3 bases short, with 12 bases between. Full variable domain (missing parts from reference TRBV29-1 and TRBJ1-1): SAVISQKPSRDICQRGTSLTIQCQVDSQVTMMFWYRQQPGQSLTLIATANQGSEATYESGFVIDKFPISRPNLTFSTLTVSNMSPEDSSIYLCSVALDRYTEAFFGQGTRLTVV.

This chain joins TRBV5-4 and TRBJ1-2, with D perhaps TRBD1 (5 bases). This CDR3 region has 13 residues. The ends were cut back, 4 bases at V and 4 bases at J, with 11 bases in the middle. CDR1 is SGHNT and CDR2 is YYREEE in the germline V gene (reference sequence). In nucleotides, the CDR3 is TGTGCCAGCAGCCGGGTAGGGGCCTATGGCTACACCTTC. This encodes CASSRVGAYGYTF.

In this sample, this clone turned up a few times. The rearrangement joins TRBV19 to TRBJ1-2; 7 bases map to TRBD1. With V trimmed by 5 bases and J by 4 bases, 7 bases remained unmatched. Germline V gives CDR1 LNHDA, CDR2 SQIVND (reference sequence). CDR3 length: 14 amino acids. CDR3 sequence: CASSAHRGGYGYTF. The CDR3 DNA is TGTGCCAGTAGTGCGCACAGGGGTGGCTATGGCTACACCTTC.

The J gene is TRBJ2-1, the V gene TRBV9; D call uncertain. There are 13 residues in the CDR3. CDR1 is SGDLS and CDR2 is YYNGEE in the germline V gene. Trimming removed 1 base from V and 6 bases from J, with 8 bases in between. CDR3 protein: CASSVNLFNEQFF. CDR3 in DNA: TGTGCCAGCAGCGTAAATCTTTTCAATGAGCAGTTCTTC.

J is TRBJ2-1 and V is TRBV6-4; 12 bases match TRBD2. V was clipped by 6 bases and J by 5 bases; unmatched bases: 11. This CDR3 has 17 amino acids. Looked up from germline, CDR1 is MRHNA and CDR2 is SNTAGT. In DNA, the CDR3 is TGTGCCAGCAGAAAAACCCTAGCGGGGGGGCGAAACAATGAGCAGTTCTTC. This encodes CASRKTLAGGRNNEQFF.